The 25 T cell receptor beta chains in this list originate from one sample, sequenced in a study of human T cells and chemical hapten exposure. Time point reported: patch test 1, 2 weeks after DPC sensitization. Treatment meaning: therapeutic diphenylcyclopropenone sensitization with weekly scalp DPC. MiXCR, run by TCRdb on the RACE reads, gives a single entry per CDR3 protein. The sample records about 380,000 distinct CDR3 sequences, around 4.8% being singletons. The material was whole blood, obtained in connection with sensitization to the hapten diphenylcyclopropenone (DPC). These receptors came from a woman in her forties or fifties with alopecia areata. Some clones in this sample may be carry-over from other donors' samples.

This clonotype was detected only a few times. This chain links TRBV28 with TRBJ1-2; possible D gene TRBD1, 5 bases. Per germline, CDR1 MDHEN and CDR2 SYDVKM. The CDR3 runs to 14 residues. The V end was cut by 8 bases, the J end by 4 bases, with 17 bases between. The CDR3 DNA follows: TGTGCCAGCGGAGTGCCGGGACTGGGCTATGGCTACACCTTC. Protein: CASGVPGLGYGYTF.

This clonotype was observed a few times. The chain is built from TRBV20-1 and TRBJ1-6, with D unresolved. Germline V lookup: CDR1 DFQATT, CDR2 SNEGSKA (reference sequence). This CDR3 comprises 14 residues. V lost 7 bases and J lost 2, with 12 bases in between. The CDR3, as DNA: TGCAGTGTCTATTCGAGCCCCTATAATTCACCCCTCCACTTT. Its translation is CSVYSSPYNSPLHF.

This clonotype was seen ten or more times. The V and J genes are TRBV5-1 and TRBJ2-2; unclear D gene. This CDR3 contains 16 residues. The germline gives CDR1 SGHRS, CDR2 YFSETQ. The V end was cut by 1 base, the J end by 4 bases, with 14 bases between. CDR3 nucleotide sequence: TGCGCCAGCAGCTTGTCAGGCACGGGTTTCACCGGGGAGCTGTTTTTT. This sequence encodes CASSLSGTGFTGELFF.

The V call is TRBV7-2, the J call TRBJ1-1; D gene unclear. The germline gives CDR1 SGHTA, CDR2 FQGNSA. The CDR3 is 14 amino acids. The V end was cut by 1 base, the J end by 3 bases, with 9 bases between. CDR3 sequence reads: CASSLVGGDTEAFF. CDR3 coding DNA: TGTGCCAGCAGCTTAGTAGGCGGGGACACTGAAGCTTTCTTT.

This clonotype has a count of ten or more. The chain couples TRBV4-1 to TRBJ1-4; D not certain. The CDR3 extends over 14 amino acids. V was trimmed by 4 bases and J by 0 bases, leaving 6 bases between them. Per the germline V gene, CDR1 is MGHRA and CDR2 is YSYEKL. CDR3 sequence: CASSPEPTNEKLFF. In DNA, the CDR3 is TGCGCCAGCAGCCCTGAACCAACTAATGAAAAACTGTTTTTT.

This clonotype was observed at least ten times. The chain joins TRBV10-3 to TRBJ1-5; 7 bases line up with TRBD1. After removal of 10 bases from V and 3 bases from J, the junction contained 9 bases not matched to a gene. This CDR3 region has 14 residues. CDR1 is ENHRY, CDR2 SYGVKD, per germline. CDR3 in DNA: TGTGCCAGTACTCGAGACAGGGTCAATCAGCCCCAGCATTTT. Translation: CASTRDRVNQPQHF.

This clonotype has more than one count but fewer than ten. The chain is built from TRBV4-1 and TRBJ2-3; D unclear. The germline CDR1 and CDR2 sequences are MGHRA and YSYEKL. This CDR3 has 15 residues. Trimming took off 0 bases at V and 0 bases at J, with 7 bases between the two ends. In nucleotides, the CDR3 is TGCGCCAGCAGCCAAGATTCGAGAAGCACAGATACGCAGTATTTT. As protein: CASSQDSRSTDTQYF.

This clonotype was seen at least ten times. The chain combines TRBV7-9 with TRBJ1-1; 7 bases align to TRBD1. This CDR3 is 14 amino acids long. V lost 2 bases and J lost 5; bases outside the gene matches: 5. Germline V CDR1 and CDR2: SEHNR, FQNEAQ (reference sequence). The CDR3 loop is CASSLIRGRTEAFF. The CDR3, as DNA: TGTGCCAGCAGCTTAATCAGGGGGAGGACTGAAGCTTTCTTT.

This clonotype has a count of ten or more. This rearrangement joins TRBV6-2 or TRBV6-3 to TRBJ2-7, with D possibly matching TRBD1 (6 bases). Per germline, CDR1 MNHEY and CDR2 SVGEGT. This CDR3 comprises 15 residues. The V end lost 2 bases, the J end lost 4 bases, and 15 bases lay between the germline ends. The DNA of the CDR3 is TGTGCCAGCAGTTACCTCAGGGGAAGATTATACGAGCAGTACTTC. Protein sequence: CASSYLRGRLYEQYF.

The sample holds a few counts of this clonotype. V usage is TRBV3-1 and J usage is TRBJ1-5; tentative D call: TRBD1 (5 bases). The CDR3 covers 13 residues. Per germline, CDR1 LGHDT and CDR2 YNNKEL (reference sequence). V lost 5 bases and J 10 bases, leaving 15 bases between the germline ends. CDR3 amino acids: CASSAKQASPQHF. The CDR3 nucleotides read TGTGCCAGCAGCGCGAAACAGGCATCTCCCCAGCATTTT.

This clonotype appeared many times. The V and J genes are TRBV18 and TRBJ2-1, with 11 bases that match TRBD1. After removal of 10 bases from V and 5 bases from J, the junction contained 10 bases not matched to a gene. The V gene's germline CDR1 is KGHSH and CDR2 LQKENI. The CDR3 is made up of 15 amino acids. CDR3 bases: TGTGCCACACTTTCACCGGGACAGGGGGACAATGAGCAGTTCTTC. Amino acid sequence: CATLSPGQGDNEQFF.

The rearrangement uses TRBV19 and TRBJ1-2; D uncertain. Trimming cost V 4 bases and J 2 bases, with 8 bases left between them. Germline CDR1 is LNHDA and CDR2 is SQIVND (reference sequence). This CDR3 is built from 13 residues. CDR3 in DNA: TGTGCCAGTAGTAACGGCCGGAACTATGGCTACACCTTC. This gives the protein CASSNGRNYGYTF. The full variable domain, with the rest looked up from reference TRBV19 and TRBJ1-2, is DGGITQSPKYLFRKEGQNVTLSCEQNLNHDAMYWYRQDPGQGLRLIYYSQIVNDFQKGDIAEGYSVSREKKESFPLTVTSAQKNPTAFYLCASSNGRNYGYTFGSGTRLTVV.

This clonotype showed up many times. CDR3 sequence reads: CSARDPGGRSNEQFF. The CDR3 coding sequence is TGCAGTGCTAGAGATCCGGGGGGTAGATCCAATGAGCAGTTCTTC. V and J are TRBV20-1 and TRBJ2-1, with 7 bases fitting TRBD2. CDR3 length equals 15 residues. Unmatched junction bases numbered 8, after V lost 0 bases and J lost 6 bases. Germline loops: CDR1 DFQATT, CDR2 SNEGSKA (reference sequence).

This clonotype appeared many times. CDR3 sequence: CATAVGHFTDTQYF. In DNA form, the CDR3 reads TGTGCCACAGCGGTGGGACATTTCACAGATACGCAGTATTTT. The V gene is TRBV7-2, the J gene TRBJ2-3, with a tentative D call TRBD1 (6 bases). The germline gives CDR1 SGHTA, CDR2 FQGNSA. This CDR3 is 14 amino acids long. The V end was cut by 10 bases, the J end by 2 bases, with 16 bases between.

The chain recombines TRBV7-9 with TRBJ1-5; TRBD1 is a possible D gene (5 bases). Germline-derived CDR1 and CDR2 are SEHNR and FQNEAQ (reference sequence). The CDR3 runs 14 residues. V lost 4 bases and J 9 bases, leaving 16 bases between the germline ends. The CDR3 spells CASSSDRYLRPQHF. For the CDR3, the DNA is TGTGCCAGCAGCTCAGACAGATACCTTAGGCCCCAGCATTTT.

The chain recombines TRBV24-1 with TRBJ1-1, with D maybe TRBD1 (5 bases). V was cut by 7 bases and J by 3 bases, with 11 bases left in between. Germline assignment: CDR1 KGHDR and CDR2 SFDVKD. The CDR3 has 13 residues. The CDR3 loop reads CATSDPGYTEAFF. The CDR3, as DNA: TGTGCCACCAGCGATCCAGGGTACACTGAAGCTTTCTTT.

This chain joins TRBV7-2 and TRBJ1-1; D remains unclear. Per germline, CDR1 SGHTA and CDR2 FQGNSA. V dropped 1 base and J dropped 2 bases, with 11 bases sitting between them. This CDR3 spans 15 amino acids. CDR3 amino acids: CASSLEGRSNTEAFF. The CDR3 coding sequence is TGTGCCAGCAGCTTAGAAGGACGCTCAAACACTGAAGCTTTCTTT. The entire variable domain, with the rest obtained from reference TRBV7-2 and TRBJ1-1, is as follows: GAGVSQSPSNKVTEKGKDVELRCDPISGHTALYWYRQSLGQGLEFLIYFQGNSAPDKSGLPSDRFSAERTGGSVSTLTIQRTQQEDSAVYLCASSLEGRSNTEAFFGQGTRLTVV.

This clonotype was found many times. The CDR3 sequence: CASSEHPTGDNEQFF. The CDR3 DNA reads as TGTGCCAGCAGTGAACACCCTACAGGGGACAATGAGCAGTTCTTC. The V call is TRBV6-1, the J call TRBJ2-1; TRBD1 matches 7 bases. Germline CDR1 is MNHNS and CDR2 is SASEGT. This CDR3 is 15 amino acids long. The junction had 6 bases not matched to a gene; V was cut back by 2 bases and J by 5 bases.

A few counts support this clonotype. The V and J genes are TRBV4-1 and TRBJ1-3; 7 bases line up with TRBD1. The CDR3 is made up of 15 amino acids. V gave up 1 base and J gave up 4 bases; unmatched junction bases: 4. The germline V gene has CDR1 MGHRA and CDR2 YSYEKL. CDR3 DNA sequence: TGCGCCAGCAGCCAAGTTGTAGGGGGCGGAAACACCATATATTTT. Residues: CASSQVVGGGNTIYF.

This clonotype was recorded at least ten times. The gene calls are TRBV20-1 and TRBJ2-1, with D possibly being TRBD2 (5 bases). Germline V gene lookup returns CDR1 DFQATT and CDR2 SNEGSKA (reference sequence). This CDR3 has 14 residues. The V gene lost 2 bases and the J gene lost 4 bases, with 12 bases spanning the gap. DNA for the CDR3: TGCAGTGCTAGATTCTCAGCGGCATACAATGAGCAGTTCTTC. Its translation is CSARFSAAYNEQFF.

The chain joins TRBV6-2 or TRBV6-3 to TRBJ2-6, with 7 bases that match TRBD1. Per the germline V gene, CDR1 is MNHEY and CDR2 is SVGEGT. The J segment lost 4 bases and the V segment lost 5 bases, leaving 8 bases of the junction unmatched. This CDR3 comprises 16 residues. CDR3 loop: CASSRGQRYGANVLTF. CDR3 coding DNA: TGTGCCAGCAGTAGGGGACAGCGGTACGGGGCCAACGTCCTGACTTTC.

This clonotype was seen at least ten times. The CDR3 is CASSVAGSGANVLTF. The CDR3 DNA reads TGTGCCAGCAGCGTAGCGGGGAGCGGGGCCAACGTCCTGACTTTC. The chain is built from TRBV9 and TRBJ2-6; D might be TRBD2 (5 bases). Germline-derived CDR1 and CDR2 are SGDLS and YYNGEE. The V gene lost 0 bases and the J gene lost 4 bases, with 8 bases spanning the gap. The CDR3 is made up of 15 amino acids.

This clonotype was seen many times. The V gene is TRBV6-7, the J gene TRBJ1-2; 9 positions agree with TRBD1. TRBV6-7 is reported as an ORF; its role is uncertain. Losses at the gene ends were 7 bases for V and 2 bases for J; bases not matched to a gene: 11. CDR3 length: 16 residues. CDR3 residues: CASIRLRDRDNYGYTF. CDR3 coding DNA: TGTGCCAGCATTAGGTTGAGGGACAGGGACAACTATGGCTACACCTTC.

This clonotype was observed a handful of times. The chain has TRBV6-6 and TRBJ2-7, with a possible D match to TRBD2 (6 bases). V dropped 2 bases and J dropped 1 base, with 12 bases sitting between them. This CDR3 comprises 15 residues. Looked up from germline, CDR1 is MNHNY and CDR2 is SVGAGI (reference sequence). The DNA for the CDR3 is TGTGCCAGCAGTTACCGCGGGGAGTTATCCTACGAGCAGTACTTC. This encodes CASSYRGELSYEQYF.

This clonotype was counted between two and nine times. The chain carries TRBV7-9 and TRBJ1-1; 8 bases map to TRBD1. The CDR3 extends over 15 amino acids. Per germline, CDR1 SEHNR and CDR2 FQNEAQ (reference sequence). The ends lost 7 bases at V and 3 bases at J; junction bases unmatched: 10. The CDR3 reads CASIKQQGVDTEAFF. In DNA, the CDR3 is TGTGCCAGCATCAAACAACAGGGGGTTGACACTGAAGCTTTCTTT.